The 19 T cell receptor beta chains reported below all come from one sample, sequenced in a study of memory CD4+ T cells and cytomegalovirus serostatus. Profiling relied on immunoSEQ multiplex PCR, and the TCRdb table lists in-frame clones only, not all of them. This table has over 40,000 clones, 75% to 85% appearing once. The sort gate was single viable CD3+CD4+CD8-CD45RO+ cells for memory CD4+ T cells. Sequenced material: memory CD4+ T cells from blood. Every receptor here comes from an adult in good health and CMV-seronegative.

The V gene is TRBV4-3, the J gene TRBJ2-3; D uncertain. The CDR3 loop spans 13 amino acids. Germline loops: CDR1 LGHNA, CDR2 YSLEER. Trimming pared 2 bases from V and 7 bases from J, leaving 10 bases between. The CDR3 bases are TGCGCCAGCAGCCAAACCCCCACCTATACGCAGTATTTT. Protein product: CASSQTPTYTQYF.

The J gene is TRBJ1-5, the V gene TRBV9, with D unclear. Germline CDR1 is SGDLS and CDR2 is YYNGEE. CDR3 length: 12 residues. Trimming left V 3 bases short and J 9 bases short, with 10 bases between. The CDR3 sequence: CASSGQYGPQHF. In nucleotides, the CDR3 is TGTGCCAGCAGCGGGCAGTACGGGCCCCAGCATTTT.

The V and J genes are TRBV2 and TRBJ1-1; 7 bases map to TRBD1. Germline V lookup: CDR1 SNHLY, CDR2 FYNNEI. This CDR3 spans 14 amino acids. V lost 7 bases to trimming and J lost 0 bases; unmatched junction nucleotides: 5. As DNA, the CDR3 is TGTGCCAGCAAGGGACAGCTAATGAACACTGAAGCTTTCTTT. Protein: CASKGQLMNTEAFF.

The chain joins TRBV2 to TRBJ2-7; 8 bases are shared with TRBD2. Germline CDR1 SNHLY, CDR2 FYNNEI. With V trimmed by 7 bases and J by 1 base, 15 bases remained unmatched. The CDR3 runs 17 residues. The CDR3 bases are TGTGCCAGCAAAGCGGGGGCCTACGGGACGCCATCCTACGAGCAGTACTTC. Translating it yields CASKAGAYGTPSYEQYF.

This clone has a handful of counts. The CDR3 loop is CASTLNRGEAFF. In nucleotides, the CDR3 is TGCGCCAGCACCCTCAATAGGGGTGAAGCTTTCTTT. The chain employs TRBV4-3 and TRBJ1-1; a possible D gene is TRBD1 (5 bases). V was cut by 7 bases and J by 7 bases, with 13 bases left in between. The CDR3 runs 12 residues. Germline V gene data show CDR1 as LGHNA and CDR2 as YSLEER.

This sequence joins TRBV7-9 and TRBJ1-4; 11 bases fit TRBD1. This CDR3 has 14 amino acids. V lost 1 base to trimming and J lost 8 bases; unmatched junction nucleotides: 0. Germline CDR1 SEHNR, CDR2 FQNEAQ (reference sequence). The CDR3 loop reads CASSLGTGGEKLFF. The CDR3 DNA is TGTGCCAGCAGCTTAGGGACAGGGGGCGAAAAACTGTTTTTT.

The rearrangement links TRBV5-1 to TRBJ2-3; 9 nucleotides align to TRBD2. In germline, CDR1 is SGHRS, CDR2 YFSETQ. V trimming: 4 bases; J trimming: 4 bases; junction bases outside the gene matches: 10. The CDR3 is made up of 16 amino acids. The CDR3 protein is CASSVDLRGGPDTQYF. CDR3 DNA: TGCGCCAGCAGCGTGGACCTGCGGGGGGGGCCAGATACGCAGTATTTT.

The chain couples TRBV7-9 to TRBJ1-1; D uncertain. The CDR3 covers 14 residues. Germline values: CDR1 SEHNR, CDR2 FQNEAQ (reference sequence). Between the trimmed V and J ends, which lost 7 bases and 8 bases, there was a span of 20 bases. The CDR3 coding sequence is TGTGCCAGCACTCGATCCACGCAAGGTGGCGAAGCTTTCTTT. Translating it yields CASTRSTQGGEAFF.

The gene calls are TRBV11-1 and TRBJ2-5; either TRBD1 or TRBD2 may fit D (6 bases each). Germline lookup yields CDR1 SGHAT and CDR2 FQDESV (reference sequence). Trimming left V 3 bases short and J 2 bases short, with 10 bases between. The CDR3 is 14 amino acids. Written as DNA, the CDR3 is TGTGCCAGCAGCTTCGGGGGCAGACAAGAGACCCAGTACTTC. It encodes CASSFGGRQETQYF.

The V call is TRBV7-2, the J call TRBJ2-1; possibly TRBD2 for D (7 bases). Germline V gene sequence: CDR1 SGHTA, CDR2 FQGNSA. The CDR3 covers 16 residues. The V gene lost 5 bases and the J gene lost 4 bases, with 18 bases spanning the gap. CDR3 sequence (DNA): TGTGCCAGCAGCAACCTATGGGGGGGCCTTTACAATGAGCAGTTCTTC. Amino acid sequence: CASSNLWGGLYNEQFF.

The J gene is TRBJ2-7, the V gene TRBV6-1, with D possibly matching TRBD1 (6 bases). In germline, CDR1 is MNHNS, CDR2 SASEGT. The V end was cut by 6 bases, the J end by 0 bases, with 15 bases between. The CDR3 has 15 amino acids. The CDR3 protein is CASRFSMGASYEQYF. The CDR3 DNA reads TGTGCCAGCAGATTTTCCATGGGGGCCTCCTACGAGCAGTACTTC.

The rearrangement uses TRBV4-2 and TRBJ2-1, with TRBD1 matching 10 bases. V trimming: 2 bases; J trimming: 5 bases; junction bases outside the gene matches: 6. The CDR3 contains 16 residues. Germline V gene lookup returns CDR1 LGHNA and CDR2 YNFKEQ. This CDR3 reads CASSQSRTGGDNEQFF. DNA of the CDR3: TGTGCCAGCAGCCAATCGCGGACAGGGGGGGACAATGAGCAGTTCTTC.

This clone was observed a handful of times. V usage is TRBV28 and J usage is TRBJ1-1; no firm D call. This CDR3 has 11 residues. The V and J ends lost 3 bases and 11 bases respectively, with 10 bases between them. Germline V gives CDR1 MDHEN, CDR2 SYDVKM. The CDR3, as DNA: TGTGCCAGCAGTTTTCCACCGTCCGCTTTCTTT. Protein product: CASSFPPSAFF.

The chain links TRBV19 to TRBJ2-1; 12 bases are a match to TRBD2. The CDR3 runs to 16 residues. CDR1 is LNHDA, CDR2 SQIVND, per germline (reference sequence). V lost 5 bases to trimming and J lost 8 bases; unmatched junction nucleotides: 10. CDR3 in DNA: TGTGCCAGTAGTTCACGGACTAGCGGGAAGATCGATGAGCAGTTCTTC. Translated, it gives CASSSRTSGKIDEQFF.

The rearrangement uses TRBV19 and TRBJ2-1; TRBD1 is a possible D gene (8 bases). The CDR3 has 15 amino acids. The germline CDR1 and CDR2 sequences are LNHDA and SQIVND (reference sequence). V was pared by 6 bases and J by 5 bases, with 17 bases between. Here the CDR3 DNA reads TGTGCCAGTAGCAGTCTACAGGGGGGGAACAATGAGCAGTTCTTC. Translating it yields CASSSLQGGNNEQFF. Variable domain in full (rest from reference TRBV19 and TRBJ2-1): DGGITQSPKYLFRKEGQNVTLSCEQNLNHDAMYWYRQDPGQGLRLIYYSQIVNDFQKGDIAEGYSVSREKKESFPLTVTSAQKNPTAFYLCASSSLQGGNNEQFFGPGTRLTVL.

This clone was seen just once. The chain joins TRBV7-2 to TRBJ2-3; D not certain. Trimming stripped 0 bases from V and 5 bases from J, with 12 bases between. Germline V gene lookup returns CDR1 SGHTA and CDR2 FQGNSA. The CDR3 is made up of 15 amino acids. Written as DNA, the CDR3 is TGTGCCAGCAGCTTAGCTTTCCCCTCCTTAGATACGCAGTATTTT. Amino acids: CASSLAFPSLDTQYF.

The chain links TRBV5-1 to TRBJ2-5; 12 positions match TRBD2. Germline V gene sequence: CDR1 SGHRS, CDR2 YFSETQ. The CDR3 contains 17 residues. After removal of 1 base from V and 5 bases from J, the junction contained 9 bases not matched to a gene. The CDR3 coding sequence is TGCGCCAGCAGCTTGTGGTCGACTAGCGGGGGCAAGGAGACCCAGTACTTC. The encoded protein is CASSLWSTSGGKETQYF.

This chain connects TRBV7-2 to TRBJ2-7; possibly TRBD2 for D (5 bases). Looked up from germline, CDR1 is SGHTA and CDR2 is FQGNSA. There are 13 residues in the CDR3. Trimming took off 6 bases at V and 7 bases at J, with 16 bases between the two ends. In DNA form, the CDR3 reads TGTGCCAGCAGTTCACTCTACGGAGGAGAGCAGTACTTC. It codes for CASSSLYGGEQYF.

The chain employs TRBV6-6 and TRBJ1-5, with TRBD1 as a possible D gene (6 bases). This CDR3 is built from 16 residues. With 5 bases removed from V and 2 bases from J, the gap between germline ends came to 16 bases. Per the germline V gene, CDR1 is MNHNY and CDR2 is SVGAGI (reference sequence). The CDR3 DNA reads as TGTGCCAGCAGTACCGGGACAACAAACGGCAATCAGCCCCAGCATTTT. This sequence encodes CASSTGTTNGNQPQHF.